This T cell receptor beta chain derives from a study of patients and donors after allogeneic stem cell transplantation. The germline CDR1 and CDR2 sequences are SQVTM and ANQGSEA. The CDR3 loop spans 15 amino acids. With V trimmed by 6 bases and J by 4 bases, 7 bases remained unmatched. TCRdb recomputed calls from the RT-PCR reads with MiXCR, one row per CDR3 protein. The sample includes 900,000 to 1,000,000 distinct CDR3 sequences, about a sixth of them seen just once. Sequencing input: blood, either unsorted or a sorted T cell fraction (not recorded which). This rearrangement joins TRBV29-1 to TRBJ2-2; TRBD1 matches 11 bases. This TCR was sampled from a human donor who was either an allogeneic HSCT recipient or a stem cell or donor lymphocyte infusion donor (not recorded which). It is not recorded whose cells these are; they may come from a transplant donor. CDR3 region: CSVVDRGRSTGELFF. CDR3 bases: TGCAGCGTCGTGGACAGGGGGCGAAGCACCGGGGAGCTGTTTTTT.